Following are 15 T cell receptor beta chains from one sample sequenced in a study of brain T cells in children with intractable seizures. Some clones are missing from TCRdb's copy, which holds only in-frame ones; the method was immunoSEQ multiplex PCR. The sample holds tens of thousands of clones, more than 75% seen once. Sequenced material: peripheral blood, taken at surgery. The source of these receptors is a girl aged 2-10 years with Rasmussen encephalitis and intractable seizures.

The genes are TRBV7-8 and TRBJ1-1; weak D call: TRBD1 (6 bases). Per germline, CDR1 SGHVS and CDR2 FQNEAQ. V was clipped by 5 bases and J by 1 base, with 14 bases between them. The CDR3 is 15 amino acids. The CDR3 sequence is CASSARTDANTEAFF. CDR3 bases: TGTGCCAGCAGCGCCAGGACAGACGCGAACACTGAAGCTTTCTTT. The full variable domain, its missing parts supplied by reference TRBV7-8 and TRBJ1-1, is GAGVSQSPRYKVAKRGQDVALRCDPISGHVSLFWYQQALGQGPEFLTYFQNEAQLDKSGLPSDRFFAERPEGSVSTLKIQRTQQEDSAVYLCASSARTDANTEAFFGQGTRLTVV.

This clone is a singleton in its sample. The rearrangement links TRBV11-2 to TRBJ1-6; D gene ambiguous. The CDR3 contains 13 residues. In germline, CDR1 is SGHAT, CDR2 FQNNGV. V was trimmed by 0 bases and J by 6 bases, leaving 3 bases between them. CDR3 DNA sequence: TGTGCCAGCAGCTTAGATCGTAATTCACCCCTCCACTTT. It encodes CASSLDRNSPLHF.

The table lists this clone with a count of one. The chain combines TRBV24-1 with TRBJ1-1; perhaps TRBD1 as D (5 bases). Germline V CDR1 and CDR2: KGHDR, SFDVKD. The V end was cut by 4 bases, the J end by 9 bases, with 14 bases between. The CDR3 is 13 amino acids. DNA of the CDR3: TGTGCCACCAGTGACCCTATCGGGACGAAAGCTTTCTTT. The encoded protein is CATSDPIGTKAFF.

This CDR3 is CASSPSVTGETQYF. For the CDR3, the DNA is TGTGCCAGCAGCCCCTCGGTAACGGGGGAGACCCAGTACTTC. The chain carries TRBV11-1 and TRBJ2-5, with D possibly matching TRBD2 (5 bases). CDR3 length: 14 amino acids. Germline CDR1 and CDR2: SGHAT and FQDESV (reference sequence). V lost 5 bases and J lost 5, with 15 bases in between.

The CDR3: CASSSGTGADTQYF. Here the CDR3 DNA reads TGTGCCAGTAGTTCCGGGACAGGGGCAGATACGCAGTATTTT. The chain links TRBV19 to TRBJ2-3; 10 positions match TRBD1. CDR1 is LNHDA and CDR2 is SQIVND in the germline V gene (reference sequence). Unmatched junction bases numbered 3, after V lost 5 bases and J lost 4 bases. The CDR3 covers 14 residues.

V is TRBV7-9 and J is TRBJ2-5; 7 bases line up with TRBD2. The J segment lost 3 bases and the V segment lost 0 bases, leaving 1 base of the junction unmatched. In germline, CDR1 is SEHNR, CDR2 FQNEAQ (reference sequence). This CDR3 is 14 amino acids long. The CDR3 loop is CASSLAGGEETQYF. In DNA form, the CDR3 reads TGTGCCAGCAGCTTAGCGGGGGGGGAAGAGACCCAGTACTTC. Full variable domain (missing parts from reference TRBV7-9 and TRBJ2-5): DTGVSQNPRHKITKRGQNVTFRCDPISEHNRLYWYRQTLGQGPEFLTYFQNEAQLEKSRLLSDRFSAERPKGSFSTLEIQRTEQGDSAMYLCASSLAGGEETQYFGPGTRLLVL.

The V call is TRBV5-4, the J call TRBJ1-1; tentatively, D is TRBD1 (5 bases). Trimming took off 2 bases at V and 5 bases at J, with 16 bases between the two ends. From germline, CDR1 is SGHNT and CDR2 YYREEE (reference sequence). This CDR3 is 15 amino acids long. In DNA form, the CDR3 reads TGTGCCAGCAGCTTACGCCAGGGAGGGCAAACTGAAGCTTTCTTT. It codes for CASSLRQGGQTEAFF.

V and J are TRBV6-5 and TRBJ1-1; no clear D gene. The CDR3 extends over 12 amino acids. V was cut by 5 bases and J by 8 bases, with 12 bases left in between. Per germline, CDR1 MNHEY and CDR2 SVGAGI. This chain's CDR3 is CASSRKGGEAFF. CDR3 coding DNA: TGTGCCAGCAGTCGTAAGGGTGGGGAAGCTTTCTTT.

The V call is TRBV28, the J call TRBJ1-5; possible D gene TRBD1, 6 bases. Germline CDR1 and CDR2: MDHEN and SYDVKM. The CDR3 length is 12 residues. The V gene lost 8 bases and the J gene lost 5 bases, with 10 bases spanning the gap. CDR3 sequence: CASEQGYQPQHF. The CDR3 DNA reads TGTGCCAGCGAACAGGGTTATCAGCCCCAGCATTTT.

V gene TRBV7-9 combines with J gene TRBJ2-3; D possibly uses TRBD1 or TRBD2 (5 bases each). V lost 5 bases and J 2 bases, leaving 17 bases between the germline ends. Germline CDR1 and CDR2: SEHNR and FQNEAQ (reference sequence). The length of the CDR3 is 16 residues. The CDR3 loop reads CASSGGRAKHTDTQYF. CDR3 DNA: TGTGCCAGCAGCGGGGGTAGGGCCAAGCACACAGATACGCAGTATTTT.

The V call is TRBV7-9, the J call TRBJ2-1, with D perhaps TRBD1 (6 bases). Between the trimmed V and J ends, which lost 5 bases and 5 bases, there was a span of 22 bases. Per germline, CDR1 SEHNR and CDR2 FQNEAQ (reference sequence). The CDR3 has 17 residues. DNA for the CDR3: TGTGCCAGCAGCCTCCTGACAAACAAACAGGGAGACAATGAGCAGTTCTTC. This gives the protein CASSLLTNKQGDNEQFF. Looking up the rest from reference TRBV7-9 and TRBJ2-1 gives the full variable domain: DTGVSQNPRHKITKRGQNVTFRCDPISEHNRLYWYRQTLGQGPEFLTYFQNEAQLEKSRLLSDRFSAERPKGSFSTLEIQRTEQGDSAMYLCASSLLTNKQGDNEQFFGPGTRLTVL.

This chain uses TRBV24-1 with TRBJ2-1, with 7 positions matching TRBD2. Germline V gives CDR1 KGHDR, CDR2 SFDVKD. With 4 bases clipped from V and 6 bases from J, the junction kept 5 bases outside the gene matches. This CDR3 comprises 14 residues. The CDR3 bases are TGTGCCACCAGTGACCGGGACTATCGCAATGAGCAGTTCTTC. Translation gives CATSDRDYRNEQFF.

V and J are TRBV5-6 and TRBJ1-6; D gene uncertain. The germline V and J ends were trimmed by 0 bases and 0 bases, with 10 bases remaining between them. Germline V lookup: CDR1 SGHDT, CDR2 YYEEEE. The CDR3 runs 17 residues. The CDR3 DNA sequence: TGTGCCAGCAGCTTGGATCGGTGGAGCTCCTATAATTCACCCCTCCACTTT. The encoded protein is CASSLDRWSSYNSPLHF.

The chain joins TRBV6-5 to TRBJ2-3, with D possibly matching TRBD2 (7 bases). Trimming left V 3 bases short and J 0 bases short, with 13 bases between. The CDR3 runs 16 residues. CDR1 is MNHEY, CDR2 SVGAGI, per germline. This chain's CDR3 is CASSYRGGASTDTQYF. In DNA, the CDR3 is TGTGCCAGCAGTTATAGGGGGGGGGCTAGCACAGATACGCAGTATTTT.

This chain connects TRBV5-1 to TRBJ1-1, with D possibly being TRBD1 (6 bases). Germline V CDR1 and CDR2: SGHRS, YFSETQ. The V and J ends lost 3 bases and 5 bases respectively, with 11 bases between them. This CDR3 region has 13 residues. The chain's CDR3 is CASSWGLGTEAFF. CDR3 DNA: TGCGCCAGCAGCTGGGGGCTGGGAACTGAAGCTTTCTTT.